These 9 T cell receptor beta chains were sequenced from one sample in a study of shared clonotypes between healthy human individuals. The data were produced by immunoSEQ multiplex PCR, yet TCRdb's version contains in-frame clones alone and is incomplete. The sample contains millions of clones, about 95% of which appear only once. The naive CD8 subset, CD45RO-negative cells positively selected for CCR7, excluded terminally differentiated effector memory CD45RA+ cells. Sequencing input: naive CD8+ T cells sorted from blood. These receptor sequences come from a man younger than 35 in good health.

This clone was observed once. This chain connects TRBV5-1 to TRBJ2-3, with 12 nucleotides matching TRBD2. The CDR3 sequence is 16 residues long. V shed 4 bases, J shed 6 bases, and the junction held 9 bases outside the gene matches. CDR1 SGHRS and CDR2 YFSETQ come from the germline V gene. Here the CDR3 DNA reads TGCGCCAGCAGCCCGGGGACTAGCGGGCTGTCTGATACGCAGTATTTT. Residues: CASSPGTSGLSDTQYF.

The count of this clone is one. The rearrangement uses TRBV13 and TRBJ2-3; D is possibly TRBD1 (6 bases). V dropped 5 bases and J dropped 6 bases, with 12 bases sitting between them. In germline, CDR1 is PRHDT, CDR2 FYEKMQ (reference sequence). The CDR3 spans 13 residues. CDR3 in DNA: TGTGCCAGCAGCCCAGGGGTGTCGGATACGCAGTATTTT. It codes for CASSPGVSDTQYF.

The rearrangement uses TRBV27 and TRBJ2-2; D not resolved. Trimming removed 6 bases at V and 1 base at J, with 12 bases between. The CDR3 is 15 amino acids. CDR1 and CDR2 (germline): MNHEY, SMNVEV (reference sequence). CDR3 residues: CASSPGFGNTGELFF. The CDR3 DNA sequence: TGTGCCAGCAGCCCCGGTTTCGGGAACACCGGGGAGCTGTTTTTT.

The chain joins TRBV5-4 to TRBJ2-1, with 12 bases lining up with TRBD2. Losses at the gene ends were 7 bases for V and 7 bases for J; bases not matched to a gene: 6. Per the germline V gene, CDR1 is SGHNT and CDR2 is YYREEE (reference sequence). The CDR3 has 14 residues. The CDR3 DNA reads as TGTGCCAGCCAGCGACTAGCGGGAGATAATGAGCAGTTCTTC. It translates to CASQRLAGDNEQFF.

This sequence joins TRBV7-9 and TRBJ2-5; 9 bases are shared with TRBD1. J gave up 2 bases and V 3 bases, and 4 bases lay outside the gene matches. The V gene's germline CDR1 is SEHNR and CDR2 FQNEAQ (reference sequence). The CDR3 contains 15 residues. The DNA of the CDR3 is TGTGCCAGCAGCTTGAGAGGACAGGGGCAAGAGACCCAGTACTTC. This translates into CASSLRGQGQETQYF. The full variable domain, rest sourced from reference TRBV7-9 and TRBJ2-5, is DTGVSQNPRHKITKRGQNVTFRCDPISEHNRLYWYRQTLGQGPEFLTYFQNEAQLEKSRLLSDRFSAERPKGSFSTLEIQRTEQGDSAMYLCASSLRGQGQETQYFGPGTRLLVL.

Regarding this clone: This same CDR3 is encoded by further DNA sequences in the sample. V and J are TRBV19 and TRBJ2-7, with 11 bases aligning to TRBD2. The V gene's germline CDR1 is LNHDA and CDR2 SQIVND (reference sequence). The ends lost 4 bases at V and 3 bases at J; junction bases unmatched: 2. The length of the CDR3 is 14 residues. CDR3 region: CASSTGTSGYEQYF. The CDR3 DNA sequence: TGTGCCAGTAGTACCGGGACTAGCGGCTACGAGCAGTACTTC.

The CDR3 spells CASSYSRESNTEQYF. The DNA of the CDR3 is TGTGCCAGCAGTTACTCGCGGGAGTCAAACACCGAGCAGTACTTC. The chain uses TRBV6-5 and TRBJ2-7, with 7 positions matching TRBD2. With V trimmed by 0 bases and J by 6 bases, 8 bases remained unmatched. Germline CDR1 and CDR2: MNHEY and SVGAGI. The CDR3 totals 15 residues.

The chain uses TRBV27 and TRBJ1-2; TRBD1 matches 9 bases. Trimming took 3 bases from V and 4 from J; bases not matched to a gene: 15. The CDR3 is made up of 18 amino acids. Germline V gene data show CDR1 as MNHEY and CDR2 as SMNVEV (reference sequence). The CDR3, as DNA: TGTGCCAGCAGTTTGATACAGCCCGCGGGACAGGGACTCTATGGCTACACCTTC. Translation gives CASSLIQPAGQGLYGYTF.

The rearrangement uses TRBV2 and TRBJ2-7, with TRBD2 as a possible D gene (6 bases). Trimming left V 2 bases short and J 3 bases short, with 11 bases between. The CDR3 spans 14 residues. Germline V gene sequence: CDR1 SNHLY, CDR2 FYNNEI. Here the CDR3 DNA reads TGTGCCAGCAGTGAAATAGCGGAAAGCTACGAGCAGTACTTC. This gives the protein CASSEIAESYEQYF.